The 31 T cell receptor beta chains reported below all come from one sample, sequenced in a study of CD8+ T cells in alopecia areata. Treatment of the sample: oral pan-JAK inhibitor, 5-10 mg twice daily. RNA was isolated and reverse transcribed to cDNA, the sequencing template. Only in-frame clones appear in the TCRdb table, and some are missing; sequencing was by immunoSEQ multiplex PCR. The table lists approximately 45,000 clones, around three fifths of them singletons. Sequencing was performed on CD8+ T cells sorted from blood, taken at week 4, from a patient treated with tofacitinib. The receptors shown here come from a human donor with alopecia areata.

The chain carries TRBV29-1 and TRBJ1-1; 7 nucleotides agree with TRBD1. CDR3 size: 16 residues. The germline gives CDR1 SQVTM, CDR2 ANQGSEA. Trimming took 1 base from V and 0 from J; bases not matched to a gene: 8. The CDR3 here is CSVEGGPDRVNTEAFF. The CDR3 DNA follows: TGCAGCGTTGAAGGAGGCCCCGACAGGGTGAACACTGAAGCTTTCTTT.

CDR3 coding DNA: TGTGCCAGCAGCGTAGATCCCTCCCCCAACGAGCAGTACTTC. Protein: CASSVDPSPNEQYF. J is TRBJ2-7 and V is TRBV9; D is unresolved. V was clipped by 0 bases and J by 5 bases, with 12 bases between them. Germline-derived CDR1 and CDR2 are SGDLS and YYNGEE. The CDR3 runs to 14 residues.

This clone appeared a few times. The chain couples TRBV16 to TRBJ2-7; D is ambiguous. CDR3 length: 13 residues. The V gene's germline CDR1 is KGHSY and CDR2 FQNENV. Trimming shortened V by 0 bases and J by 0 bases, and 3 bases separated the two germline ends. CDR3 residues: CASSQSPSYEQYF. CDR3 in DNA: TGTGCCAGCAGCCAATCCCCCTCCTACGAGCAGTACTTC.

The chain links TRBV9 to TRBJ2-3; D gene ambiguous. The CDR3 spans 14 residues. The V gene's germline CDR1 is SGDLS and CDR2 YYNGEE. V was shortened by 3 bases and J by 0 bases, with 8 bases between the two germline ends. The DNA for the CDR3 is TGTGCCAGCAGCGGGGGATCTAGCACAGATACGCAGTATTTT. It codes for CASSGGSSTDTQYF.

CDR3 protein: CASSYAPALEAFF. CDR3 in DNA: TGTGCCAGCAGTTATGCACCAGCACTTGAAGCTTTCTTT. The chain joins TRBV6-5 to TRBJ1-1; no clear D gene. Germline V CDR1 and CDR2: MNHEY, SVGAGI. The CDR3 runs to 13 residues. Deletions cut 3 bases from V and 7 bases from J, with 12 bases between.

This clone was counted a few times. The V and J genes are TRBV7-9 and TRBJ1-1; D not certain. V dropped 5 bases and J dropped 1 base, with 17 bases sitting between them. CDR1 is SEHNR, CDR2 FQNEAQ, per germline (reference sequence). CDR3 length equals 16 residues. The CDR3 reads CASSPSPGGPNTEAFF. The CDR3 bases are TGTGCCAGCAGCCCATCCCCGGGCGGACCGAACACTGAAGCTTTCTTT.

The chain is built from TRBV29-1 and TRBJ2-7; 8 bases are a match to TRBD2. This CDR3 contains 13 residues. The germline CDR1 and CDR2 sequences are SQVTM and ANQGSEA. V trimming: 7 bases; J trimming: 7 bases; junction bases outside the gene matches: 12. For the CDR3, the DNA is TGCAGCGCGGGAGCGGGGGCCTGGGGAGAGCAGTACTTC. Its translation is CSAGAGAWGEQYF.

This clone was recorded a few times. The chain recombines TRBV7-8 with TRBJ2-3; 9 nucleotides agree with TRBD2. CDR1 is SGHVS, CDR2 FQNEAQ, per germline. With 6 bases clipped from V and 2 bases from J, the junction kept 6 bases outside the gene matches. The CDR3 is 15 residues long. CDR3 sequence: CASRFLAGITDTQYF. Written as DNA, the CDR3 is TGTGCCAGCAGGTTTCTAGCGGGGATCACAGATACGCAGTATTTT.

CDR3 protein: CSVRAAGGPSLAKNIQYF. DNA for the CDR3: TGCAGCGTTAGAGCTGCGGGGGGGCCTTCCCTAGCCAAAAACATTCAGTACTTC. The J gene is TRBJ2-4, the V gene TRBV29-1; TRBD2 matches 9 bases. The CDR3 runs to 18 residues. Germline V lookup: CDR1 SQVTM, CDR2 ANQGSEA. After removal of 5 bases from V and 0 bases from J, the junction contained 14 bases not matched to a gene.

This clone was recorded only once. The rearrangement joins TRBV18 to TRBJ1-5; D is perhaps TRBD1 (6 bases). This CDR3 has 13 residues. The germline V and J ends were trimmed by 6 bases and 3 bases, with 9 bases remaining between them. Germline V gives CDR1 KGHSH, CDR2 LQKENI. CDR3 in amino acids: CASSDSANQPQHF. CDR3 sequence (DNA): TGTGCCAGCTCGGACAGCGCCAATCAGCCCCAGCATTTT.

V and J are TRBV29-1 and TRBJ1-4, with unresolved D. Germline values: CDR1 SQVTM, CDR2 ANQGSEA. This CDR3 comprises 15 residues. With 0 bases removed from V and 0 bases from J, the gap between germline ends came to 8 bases. CDR3 nucleotides: TGCAGCGTTGAAGATCCGGCGGCAACTAATGAAAAACTGTTTTTT. Its protein is CSVEDPAATNEKLFF.

The rearrangement links TRBV6-6 to TRBJ1-5; D remains unclear. V lost 5 bases, J lost 0 bases, and 11 bases lay in between. Germline-derived CDR1 and CDR2 are MNHNY and SVGAGI (reference sequence). The CDR3 is 15 residues long. CDR3 sequence reads: CASSKGFGSNQPQHF. CDR3 coding DNA: TGTGCCAGCAGTAAGGGATTTGGTAGCAATCAGCCCCAGCATTTT.

The chain combines TRBV29-1 with TRBJ2-7; D uncertain. The CDR3 has 12 amino acids. Per the germline V gene, CDR1 is SQVTM and CDR2 is ANQGSEA. Trimming took off 1 base at V and 0 bases at J, with 4 bases between the two ends. Here the CDR3 DNA reads TGCAGCGTTGAAGGAATCTCCTACGAGCAGTACTTC. Residues: CSVEGISYEQYF.

In this sample, this clone turned up once. This chain links TRBV9 with TRBJ2-3; 8 bases agree with TRBD1. This CDR3 has 15 residues. CDR1 is SGDLS, CDR2 YYNGEE, per germline. V was pared by 3 bases and J by 2 bases, with 5 bases of the junction left unmatched. This chain's CDR3 is CASSAQGQDTDTQYF. CDR3 DNA: TGTGCCAGCAGCGCCCAGGGACAGGACACAGATACGCAGTATTTT.

This clone was recorded a few times. The gene calls are TRBV2 and TRBJ2-5; TRBD2 matches 7 bases. V was clipped by 9 bases and J by 3 bases; unmatched bases: 7. The CDR3 loop spans 13 amino acids. Looked up from germline, CDR1 is SNHLY and CDR2 is FYNNEI. The CDR3 DNA is TGTGCCAGTCGACTAGCAGCGGAAGAGACCCAGTACTTC. Translation: CASRLAAEETQYF.

The V call is TRBV6-4, the J call TRBJ2-4; D is unclear. This CDR3 has 12 residues. The V gene lost 7 bases and the J gene lost 0 bases, with 4 bases spanning the gap. Germline-derived CDR1 and CDR2 are MRHNA and SNTAGT. The CDR3 protein is CASKLAKNIQYF. In nucleotides, the CDR3 is TGTGCCAGCAAACTAGCCAAAAACATTCAGTACTTC.

The table lists this clone with a few counts. The V and J genes are TRBV2 and TRBJ2-4; 8 positions agree with TRBD1. After removal of 6 bases from V and 6 bases from J, the junction contained 7 bases not matched to a gene. CDR3 length: 14 residues. The germline CDR1 and CDR2 sequences are SNHLY and FYNNEI. The CDR3 spells CASRSGQDGNIQYF. The CDR3 coding sequence is TGTGCCAGCAGATCGGGACAGGACGGAAACATTCAGTACTTC.

As regards this clone: Additional DNA sequences in this sample encode the identical CDR3. V and J are TRBV30 and TRBJ2-1; unclear D gene. The CDR3 totals 11 residues. The germline V gene encodes CDR1 GTSNPN and CDR2 SVGIG (reference sequence). The V gene lost 0 bases and the J gene lost 6 bases, with 3 bases spanning the gap. Written as DNA, the CDR3 is TGTGCCTGGAGTGTTGGCAATGAGCAGTTCTTC. This encodes CAWSVGNEQFF.

This chain connects TRBV15 to TRBJ2-3; D not resolved. The CDR3 totals 10 residues. The germline gives CDR1 LNHNV, CDR2 YYDKDF (reference sequence). V shed 8 bases and J shed 4 bases, with 4 bases lying between them. CDR3 bases: TGTGCCACCGGTTCAGATACGCAGTATTTT. It encodes CATGSDTQYF.

The gene calls are TRBV29-1 and TRBJ2-7, with D hard to call. Germline-derived CDR1 and CDR2 are SQVTM and ANQGSEA. There are 12 residues in the CDR3. The ends were cut back, 3 bases at V and 0 bases at J, with 6 bases in the middle. CDR3 amino acids: CSVDDGSYEQYF. The CDR3 DNA sequence: TGCAGCGTTGACGACGGCTCCTACGAGCAGTACTTC.

V gene TRBV6-6 combines with J gene TRBJ1-1; D not resolved. Trimming left V 4 bases short and J 2 bases short, with 11 bases between. The CDR3 is 14 amino acids. Per the germline V gene, CDR1 is MNHNY and CDR2 is SVGAGI (reference sequence). This CDR3 is CASSWVRGNTEAFF. CDR3 DNA: TGTGCCAGCAGTTGGGTCCGGGGAAACACTGAAGCTTTCTTT.

DNA of the CDR3: TGTGCCAGCAGCTTATTACAAACAGGACACGGAGAAGCTTTCTTT. Its protein product is CASSLLQTGHGEAFF. The rearrangement links TRBV5-6 to TRBJ1-1, with a possible D match to TRBD1 (5 bases). The germline V gene has CDR1 SGHDT and CDR2 YYEEEE. Trimming removed 2 bases from V and 8 bases from J, with 19 bases in between. The CDR3 runs 15 residues.

The rearrangement links TRBV21-1 to TRBJ1-5. TRBV21-1 is tagged as a pseudogene. The CDR3 spans 15 residues. The CDR3 nucleotides read TGTGCCAGCGGTCGAGGGAGGAGGATCAATCAGCCCCAGCATTTT. This gives the protein CASGRGRRINQPQHF.

The chain combines TRBV5-1 with TRBJ2-2; weak D call: TRBD1 (6 bases). Trimming pared 2 bases from V and 3 bases from J, leaving 11 bases between. The germline gives CDR1 SGHRS, CDR2 YFSETQ. This CDR3 has 15 amino acids. CDR3 residues: CASSLSQGYTGELFF. The CDR3 nucleotides read TGCGCCAGCAGCTTAAGTCAGGGGTACACCGGGGAGCTGTTTTTT.

V and J are TRBV2 and TRBJ1-5, with TRBD1 identical over 9 bases. The length of the CDR3 is 14 residues. The germline gives CDR1 SNHLY, CDR2 FYNNEI. V dropped 6 bases and J dropped 8; count of bases not matched to a gene: 8. The CDR3 is CASSGQGITEPQHF. The DNA of the CDR3 is TGTGCCAGCAGCGGACAGGGGATCACGGAGCCCCAGCATTTT.

CDR3 DNA: TGTGCCTGGAGTGTTTCAGAAAGTGGCTACACCTTC. Its protein is CAWSVSESGYTF. The chain carries TRBV30 and TRBJ1-2, with unresolved D. Trimming left V 0 bases short and J 7 bases short, with 9 bases between. The CDR3 length is 12 residues. The germline V gene encodes CDR1 GTSNPN and CDR2 SVGIG (reference sequence). The variable domain in full, with the rest retrieved from reference TRBV30 and TRBJ1-2, is SQTIHQWPATLVQPVGSPLSLECTVEGTSNPNLYWYRQAAGRGLQLLFYSVGIGQISSEVPQNLSASRPQDRQFILSSKKLLLSDSGFYLCAWSVSESGYTFGSGTRLTVV.

The rearrangement links TRBV10-2 to TRBJ2-5; the match to TRBD1 covers 7 bases. The V segment lost 3 bases and the J segment 5 bases; nucleotides outside the gene matches: 6. Germline CDR1 WSHSY, CDR2 SAAADI. The CDR3 contains 14 residues. In DNA, the CDR3 is TGCGCCAGCAGTGAATTAGGCAGGGGGGAGACCCAGTACTTC. Residues: CASSELGRGETQYF.

This clone was observed a handful of times. This sequence joins TRBV19 and TRBJ2-5; 9 nucleotides align to TRBD1. Germline trimming cut 9 bases from V and 3 bases from J; bases unmatched to any gene: 11. The germline gives CDR1 LNHDA, CDR2 SQIVND (reference sequence). The CDR3 sequence is 15 residues long. The CDR3 coding sequence is TGTGCCAGCCCAAGGACAGGGGCTTACGAAGAGACCCAGTACTTC. This encodes CASPRTGAYEETQYF.

The chain combines TRBV30 with TRBJ1-5; the D is unclear. V gave up 3 bases and J gave up 7 bases, with 13 bases separating them. The CDR3 extends over 13 amino acids. Germline V gives CDR1 GTSNPN, CDR2 SVGIG (reference sequence). The CDR3 region is CAWREGLGQPQHF. The CDR3, as DNA: TGTGCCTGGAGAGAGGGTTTAGGGCAGCCCCAGCATTTT.

The V and J genes are TRBV29-1 and TRBJ2-7; no reliable D call. Germline loops: CDR1 SQVTM, CDR2 ANQGSEA. Deletions cut 3 bases from V and 3 bases from J, with 12 bases between. CDR3 length: 13 amino acids. The CDR3 region has the DNA TGCAGCGTTGAGGTGGCGGACCACTACGAGCAGTACTTC. This codes for CSVEVADHYEQYF.

V is TRBV29-1 and J is TRBJ2-7; TRBD1 or TRBD2 may be the D gene (5 bases each). V was trimmed by 1 base and J by 0 bases, leaving 13 bases between them. Germline V gene data show CDR1 as SQVTM and CDR2 as ANQGSEA. The CDR3 is 15 amino acids. The DNA of the CDR3 is TGCAGCGTTGAAGCCCCGAGGGGCGCCTCCTACGAGCAGTACTTC. Its protein product is CSVEAPRGASYEQYF.